A single sample gave rise to the 26 T cell receptor beta chains below, sequenced in a study of cytotoxic CD8 clonotypes in ibrutinib-treated CLL (dated by TCRdb to about 2021). Library preparation employed the immunoSEQ multiplex PCR assay. Imported from immuneACCESS, the table was reduced by TCRdb to in-frame sequences with V and J called. These copies leave out some clones; in studies compared against another copy, an unresolved V gene accounts for under half, and the cause of the remainder is not known. The sample profile shows some 310,000 clones; approximately 80% of them were found once. The ten largest make up over 5.5% of the sample. Source: PBMCs, taken before ibrutinib treatment. These receptors were taken from a human donor with chronic lymphocytic leukemia.

The chain employs TRBV7-2 and TRBJ2-7; D ambiguous. Germline CDR1 is SGHTA and CDR2 is FQGNSA. The CDR3 totals 17 residues. Deletions cut 2 bases from V and 0 bases from J, with 17 bases between. CDR3 protein: CASSLIQTSYFSYEQYF. As DNA, the CDR3 is TGTGCCAGCAGCTTAATCCAGACCTCATACTTCTCCTACGAGCAGTACTTC.

The chain joins TRBV27 to TRBJ2-2, with 8 bases matching TRBD2. After removal of 4 bases from V and 6 bases from J, the junction contained 4 bases not matched to a gene. Germline CDR1 MNHEY, CDR2 SMNVEV (reference sequence). The CDR3 runs to 14 residues. The CDR3 sequence is CASSSGLGPGELFF. The DNA of the CDR3 is TGTGCCAGCAGTTCGGGACTAGGGCCCGGGGAGCTGTTTTTT.

J is TRBJ1-1 and V is TRBV6-1; tentative D call: TRBD1 (5 bases). Trimming took off 6 bases at V and 3 bases at J, with 17 bases between the two ends. From germline, CDR1 is MNHNS and CDR2 SASEGT. The CDR3 totals 15 residues. Here the CDR3 reads CASSDRGGEDTEAFF. The CDR3 region has the DNA TGTGCCAGCAGCGACCGTGGGGGAGAGGACACTGAAGCTTTCTTT.

The chain carries TRBV2 and TRBJ2-2, with 8 nucleotides matching TRBD2. V lost 6 bases and J lost 1; bases outside the gene matches: 4. There are 15 residues in the CDR3. CDR1 and CDR2 from the germline V gene are SNHLY and FYNNEI. CDR3 amino acids: CASRGLERNTGELFF. Written as DNA, the CDR3 is TGTGCCAGCAGGGGACTAGAAAGGAACACCGGGGAGCTGTTTTTT.

This clone was detected a few times. The chain is built from TRBV6-5 and TRBJ2-7; 7 bases fit TRBD1. V lost 2 bases to trimming and J lost 2 bases; unmatched junction nucleotides: 0. Germline V gene data show CDR1 as MNHEY and CDR2 as SVGAGI. This CDR3 has 13 residues. The CDR3 region has the DNA TGTGCCAGCAGTTACAGGGGGCCCTACGAGCAGTACTTC. This gives the protein CASSYRGPYEQYF.

This clone appeared a single time. This sequence joins TRBV5-1 and TRBJ1-3, with D unclear. Germline lookup yields CDR1 SGHRS and CDR2 YFSETQ. The CDR3 runs to 14 residues. V lost 0 bases, J lost 0 bases, and 4 bases lay in between. The CDR3 loop is CASSLDTSGNTIYF. CDR3 bases: TGCGCCAGCAGCTTGGACACCTCTGGAAACACCATATATTTT.

This clone was picked up one time. In DNA, the CDR3 is TGTGCCAGCAGCTCGGGGGGGACAGGAGTTGCCTTAAACTATGGCTACACCTTC. The encoded protein is CASSSGGTGVALNYGYTF. V usage is TRBV5-4 and J usage is TRBJ1-2, with 8 bases lining up with TRBD1. This CDR3 region has 18 residues. Trimming removed 3 bases from V and 2 bases from J; junction bases left unmatched: 15. Germline V lookup: CDR1 SGHNT, CDR2 YYREEE (reference sequence).

V gene TRBV4-3 combines with J gene TRBJ1-2, with TRBD1 matching 7 bases. Trimming cost V 0 bases and J 5 bases; bases outside gene matches: 12. The CDR3 contains 17 residues. In germline, CDR1 is LGHNA, CDR2 YSLEER. The CDR3 sequence is CASSQDEVTGRGYGYTF. CDR3 sequence (DNA): TGCGCCAGCAGCCAAGACGAGGTGACAGGGCGGGGATATGGCTACACCTTC.

V usage is TRBV4-3 and J usage is TRBJ2-7; 10 nucleotides match TRBD1. CDR1 and CDR2 (germline): LGHNA, YSLEER. The CDR3 contains 15 residues. The junction had 7 bases not matched to a gene; V was cut back by 3 bases and J by 5 bases. The CDR3 coding sequence is TGCGCCAGCAGCCATGGGACAGGGGTATTAGACGAGCAGTACTTC. Its translation: CASSHGTGVLDEQYF.

The V call is TRBV6-5, the J call TRBJ1-4; unclear D gene. The CDR3 is 14 residues long. The V gene lost 6 bases and the J gene lost 2 bases, with 10 bases spanning the gap. Germline V gives CDR1 MNHEY, CDR2 SVGAGI. CDR3 bases: TGTGCCAGCAGCAGTTCGGCGACTAATGAAAAACTGTTTTTT. Translating gives CASSSSATNEKLFF.

This clone has only a few counts. The rearrangement links TRBV6-1 to TRBJ1-2; weak D call: TRBD1 (6 bases). The CDR3 has 16 residues. V lost 4 bases and J 5 bases, leaving 20 bases between the germline ends. Germline values: CDR1 MNHNS, CDR2 SASEGT. The CDR3 is CASSGRTVQKPYGYTF. The CDR3 DNA follows: TGTGCCAGCAGTGGCCGGACAGTACAGAAACCTTATGGCTACACCTTC.

The J gene is TRBJ1-1, the V gene TRBV10-3; 8 bases fit TRBD1. The CDR3 is made up of 15 amino acids. Trimming at V came to 6 bases and at J to 4 bases, leaving 10 bases not matched to a gene. Looked up from germline, CDR1 is ENHRY and CDR2 is SYGVKD. DNA for the CDR3: TGTGCCATCAGGCCCGAGACAGGGGTAAGCACTGAAGCTTTCTTT. Amino acids: CAIRPETGVSTEAFF.

The rearrangement joins TRBV5-1 to TRBJ2-7, with D possibly TRBD1 on 5 matching bases. The CDR3 has 14 amino acids. CDR1 is SGHRS and CDR2 is YFSETQ in the germline V gene. Trimming took 3 bases from V and 0 from J, leaving 10 bases between them. The DNA for the CDR3 is TGCGCCAGCAGCTCCGACAGATTCTCCTACGAGCAGTACTTC. It codes for CASSSDRFSYEQYF.

The chain couples TRBV29-1 to TRBJ2-7; possibly TRBD1 or TRBD2 for D (5 bases each). The CDR3 runs 14 residues. Germline CDR1 is SQVTM and CDR2 is ANQGSEA. Trimming shortened V by 5 bases and J by 4 bases, and 18 bases separated the two germline ends. The CDR3 loop is CSVPAPGRLYEQYF. The CDR3 DNA sequence: TGCAGCGTTCCAGCACCGGGACGATTATACGAGCAGTACTTC.

The genes are TRBV28 and TRBJ2-1; D is possibly TRBD2 (5 bases). Germline-derived CDR1 and CDR2 are MDHEN and SYDVKM. CDR3 size: 15 residues. Deletions cut 6 bases from V and 2 bases from J, with 14 bases between. DNA of the CDR3: TGTGCCAGCAGCCCAGGTCGAGGGCCCTACAATGAGCAGTTCTTC. Translating it yields CASSPGRGPYNEQFF. The whole variable domain, remainder taken from reference TRBV28 and TRBJ2-1, is DVKVTQSSRYLVKRTGEKVFLECVQDMDHENMFWYRQDPGLGLRLIYFSYDVKMKEKGDIPEGYSVSREKKERFSLILESASTNQTSMYLCASSPGRGPYNEQFFGPGTRLTVL.

The genes are TRBV4-3 and TRBJ2-1, with 9 bases fitting TRBD1. The germline V gene encodes CDR1 LGHNA and CDR2 YSLEER. The V and J ends lost 0 bases and 13 bases, in that order; junction bases with no gene match: 10. The CDR3 extends over 15 amino acids. CDR3 region: CASSQDGTGRGVQFF. Written as DNA, the CDR3 is TGCGCCAGCAGCCAAGATGGGACAGGGAGGGGGGTCCAGTTCTTC.

The V call is TRBV19, the J call TRBJ2-2, with 12 bases aligning to TRBD2. The V and J ends lost 6 bases and 7 bases, in that order; junction bases with no gene match: 9. Germline V CDR1 and CDR2: LNHDA, SQIVND (reference sequence). The CDR3 is 16 residues long. The CDR3 sequence is CASSLTSGSFHGELFF. Written as DNA, the CDR3 is TGTGCCAGTAGCCTGACTAGCGGGAGTTTTCACGGGGAGCTGTTTTTT.

V is TRBV9 and J is TRBJ2-1; 11 bases are shared with TRBD2. CDR1 is SGDLS and CDR2 is YYNGEE in the germline V gene. V trimming: 0 bases; J trimming: 6 bases; junction bases outside the gene matches: 5. This CDR3 has 16 residues. The CDR3 sequence: CASSVAGTSGLNEQFF. CDR3 sequence (DNA): TGTGCCAGCAGCGTAGCCGGGACTAGCGGACTCAATGAGCAGTTCTTC. The variable domain in full, with the rest retrieved from reference TRBV9 and TRBJ2-1, is DSGVTQTPKHLITATGQRVTLRCSPRSGDLSVYWYQQSLDQGLQFLIQYYNGEERAKGNILERFSAQQFPDLHSELNLSSLELGDSALYFCASSVAGTSGLNEQFFGPGTRLTVL.

The chain recombines TRBV6-5 with TRBJ2-1; TRBD2 matches 10 bases. The CDR3 is 15 amino acids. The germline CDR1 and CDR2 sequences are MNHEY and SVGAGI. The junction had 9 bases not matched to a gene; V was cut back by 4 bases and J by 9 bases. The CDR3 region has the DNA TGTGCCAGCAGTTCTTTACTAGCGGGACTCGTTGAGCAGTTCTTC. The encoded protein is CASSSLLAGLVEQFF.

J is TRBJ1-2 and V is TRBV7-2, with TRBD1 matching 11 bases. The germline CDR1 and CDR2 sequences are SGHTA and FQGNSA. The V segment lost 6 bases and the J segment 7 bases; nucleotides outside the gene matches: 10. The CDR3 totals 15 residues. CDR3 nucleotide sequence: TGTGCCAGCAGTAGGACAGGGGGCTCAGGACTTGGCTACACCTTC. Protein: CASSRTGGSGLGYTF.

The rearrangement uses TRBV30 and TRBJ1-2, with TRBD1 matching over 7 bases. Unmatched junction bases numbered 2, after V lost 3 bases and J lost 1 base. The CDR3 length is 13 residues. The germline gives CDR1 GTSNPN, CDR2 SVGIG (reference sequence). The CDR3 DNA is TGTGCCTGGAGGCAGGGGGTTAACTATGGCTACACCTTC. Protein sequence: CAWRQGVNYGYTF.

V is TRBV30 and J is TRBJ2-7, with D unresolved. The germline CDR1 and CDR2 sequences are GTSNPN and SVGIG (reference sequence). The V gene lost 3 bases and the J gene lost 2 bases, with 11 bases spanning the gap. The CDR3 is 13 residues long. CDR3 nucleotides: TGTGCCTGGAGCCTGGGCACCACCTACGAGCAGTACTTC. It is translated as CAWSLGTTYEQYF.

The V call is TRBV7-2, the J call TRBJ2-1, with 8 positions matching TRBD2. V lost 4 bases to trimming and J lost 1 base; unmatched junction nucleotides: 6. CDR3 length equals 16 residues. Germline V gives CDR1 SGHTA, CDR2 FQGNSA. The CDR3 reads CASSSSSGPSYNEQFF. The CDR3 bases are TGTGCCAGCAGCTCCTCTAGCGGGCCTTCCTACAATGAGCAGTTCTTC.

This clone was counted between two and nine times. The V and J genes are TRBV9 and TRBJ2-3; D might be TRBD1 (6 bases). Trimming removed 3 bases at V and 6 bases at J, with 14 bases between. This CDR3 comprises 14 residues. The germline V gene has CDR1 SGDLS and CDR2 YYNGEE. The CDR3 is CASSGKQGVDTQYF. The CDR3 DNA follows: TGTGCCAGCAGCGGTAAACAGGGTGTGGATACGCAGTATTTT. Filled out from reference TRBV9 and TRBJ2-3, the complete variable domain reads DSGVTQTPKHLITATGQRVTLRCSPRSGDLSVYWYQQSLDQGLQFLIQYYNGEERAKGNILERFSAQQFPDLHSELNLSSLELGDSALYFCASSGKQGVDTQYFGPGTRLTVL.

The CDR3 reads CSVEITYNEQFF. The CDR3, as DNA: TGCAGCGTTGAAATCACCTACAATGAGCAGTTCTTC. This chain connects TRBV29-1 to TRBJ2-1; D not certain. Trimming removed 2 bases at V and 2 bases at J, with 4 bases between. Germline V lookup: CDR1 SQVTM, CDR2 ANQGSEA. The CDR3 is made up of 12 amino acids.

This clone was seen a few times. V and J are TRBV7-2 and TRBJ2-2, with D hard to call. The V gene lost 0 bases and the J gene lost 7 bases, with 0 bases spanning the gap. CDR1 and CDR2 from the germline V gene are SGHTA and FQGNSA. The CDR3 has 11 residues. CDR3 in DNA: TGTGCCAGCAGCTTAGCCGGGGAGCTGTTTTTT. Translated: CASSLAGELFF.